This T cell receptor (beta chain) was sequenced during a study of ipilimumab plus nivolumab after autologous stem cell transplantation. The protocol was immunoSEQ multiplex PCR, while the TCRdb copy is restricted to in-frame clones and leaves out a portion. The sample includes 20,000 to 30,000 clones, 86% of them seen just once. Trimming cost V 3 bases and J 2 bases; bases outside gene matches: 5. CDR3 length: 16 amino acids. Germline-derived CDR1 and CDR2 are SGHRS and YFSETQ. The TCR was taken from a male donor with diffuse large B-cell lymphoma. This chain uses TRBV5-1 with TRBJ2-2, with TRBD2 identical over 9 bases. The sample here was PBMCs, taken in a trial of ipilimumab plus nivolumab as post-transplant consolidation. The CDR3 protein is CASSSVTSGNTGELFF. Here the CDR3 DNA reads TGCGCCAGCAGCTCGGTGACTAGCGGTAACACCGGGGAGCTGTTTTTT. The full variable domain, with the rest looked up from reference TRBV5-1 and TRBJ2-2, is KAGVTQTPRYLIKTRGQQVTLSCSPISGHRSVSWYQQTPGQGLQFLFEYFSETQRNKGNFPGRFSGRQFSNSRSEMNVSTLELGDSALYLCASSSVTSGNTGELFFGEGSRLTVL.